These 7 T cell receptor beta chains share one sample of origin, sequenced in a study of early T cells in non-severe SARS-CoV-2 infection. One entry per CDR3 protein results from TCRdb running MiXCR on the 5' RACE reads. The profile shows 50,000 to 60,000 distinct CDR3 sequences, 6.6% of them singletons. This material consisted of whole blood, taken at baseline. Source of these receptors: an adult who was a healthcare worker with PCR-confirmed SARS-CoV-2 infection or an uninfected control (not recorded which).

V gene TRBV6-1 combines with J gene TRBJ1-1; 7 bases are shared with TRBD1. Germline V gene sequence: CDR1 MNHNS, CDR2 SASEGT. Trimming at V came to 2 bases and at J to 4 bases, leaving 7 bases not matched to a gene. CDR3 length equals 15 residues. The CDR3 coding sequence is TGTGCCAGCAGTGAAATTTGGTCAGGGGGCACTGAAGCTTTCTTT. It yields the protein CASSEIWSGGTEAFF.

This clonotype was observed a handful of times. The chain combines TRBV20-1 with TRBJ2-5; D unclear. CDR1 and CDR2 from the germline V gene are DFQATT and SNEGSKA (reference sequence). The CDR3 has 13 residues. Trimming removed 1 base from V and 1 base from J, with 7 bases in between. CDR3 sequence (DNA): TGCAGTGCTAGAGCCTTTATCCAAGAGACCCAGTACTTC. Translating it yields CSARAFIQETQYF.

This clonotype has just a few counts. The chain combines TRBV9 with TRBJ1-6, with TRBD1 matching 7 bases. Per germline, CDR1 SGDLS and CDR2 YYNGEE. This CDR3 contains 18 residues. Trimming took 3 bases from V and 0 from J; bases not matched to a gene: 9. CDR3 protein: CASSARDSSSSYNSPLHF. The CDR3 nucleotides are TGTGCCAGCAGCGCCCGGGACAGTAGCAGCTCCTATAATTCACCCCTCCACTTT.

The rearrangement links TRBV19 to TRBJ1-5; the D is unclear. Trimming removed 4 bases at V and 0 bases at J, with 10 bases between. This CDR3 is 15 amino acids long. Germline V gives CDR1 LNHDA, CDR2 SQIVND (reference sequence). CDR3 in DNA: TGTGCCAGTAGTAGACTGGTAAATAGCAATCAGCCCCAGCATTTT. It is translated as CASSRLVNSNQPQHF.

The V gene is TRBV6-1, the J gene TRBJ1-4; 9 bases are a match to TRBD1. Trimming at V came to 9 bases and at J to 1 base, leaving 9 bases not matched to a gene. The CDR3 is 16 residues long. Per the germline V gene, CDR1 is MNHNS and CDR2 is SASEGT. CDR3 nucleotides: TGTGCCAGTATACCGGGACAGGGTGTAACTAATGAAAAACTGTTTTTT. Its protein is CASIPGQGVTNEKLFF.

This clonotype was counted ten times or more. The chain joins TRBV28 to TRBJ1-5; no definite D call. This CDR3 comprises 12 residues. V was trimmed by 0 bases and J by 6 bases, leaving 3 bases between them. CDR1 is MDHEN and CDR2 is SYDVKM in the germline V gene. DNA for the CDR3: TGTGCCAGCAGTTTATGGGGTCAGCCCCAGCATTTT. This encodes CASSLWGQPQHF.

This clonotype was picked up a small number of times. The genes are TRBV6-6 and TRBJ2-3; no clear D gene. The length of the CDR3 is 14 residues. Trimming cost V 2 bases and J 0 bases, with 6 bases left between them. Germline V gives CDR1 MNHNY, CDR2 SVGAGI (reference sequence). The CDR3 spells CASSYLSSTDTQYF. DNA of the CDR3: TGTGCCAGCAGTTACCTGTCTAGCACAGATACGCAGTATTTT.